The present entry profiles one TCR beta chain with its context. There is no known antigen for this receptor. Base qualities are not provided; no much larger clone lies one nucleotide away. The data originate from a study of blood T cell repertoires in COVID-19 (dated by TCRdb to 2020 to 2022). For the study in its entirety: The collaborator samples originated in the United States, Italy and Spain and spanned the acute and convalescent phases of COVID-19. The samples were drawn from the first 160 participants of the ongoing ImmuneRACE study and from 1,254 subjects provided by 6 global collaborators. A freely available public database, intended as a resource for researchers studying the immune response to SARS-CoV-2, is where the repertoires were released. Subjects who had been exposed to COVID-19, were actively infected with it, or had recovered from it provided the deeply sampled blood TCRbeta repertoires that made up the dataset. Where HLA class I and class II types were available, the types were taken from metadata supplied by the sample provider, not from assay-based typing. Nearly every sample came with metadata listing a de-identified subject ID, COVID-19 status, age in years and sex. The prospective study material was composed of cDNA or gDNA derived from T cells, B-cell-depleted T cells, or PBMCs.

TCRbeta CDR3 regions were amplified from genomic DNA using the immunoSEQ Assay, a bias-controlled multiplex PCR. In the source study's methods: The number of nucleated cells in each sample was estimated by amplification of reference gene primers within the assay. To quantify the absolute abundance of each unique TCRbeta CDR3 rearrangement, sequence reads were collapsed and filtered. For each sample, productive Simpson clonality was calculated as the square root of Simpson's diversity index across productive rearrangements. TCRdb took over this immuneACCESS table, retaining in-frame rearrangements with V and J assigned. Such tables are incomplete; in checked studies, under half of the missing clones stem from an unresolved V gene, and the remainder is unexplained. The D gene and trimming were derived from the DNA, and the V and J assignments and clone size from that table. This sample is represented by a few hundred thousand clones; 86% of them were singletons. The top ten clones comprise about 1.7% of the sample.

Participants in the prospective study were aged 18 to 89 years, lived in 20 to 25 United States geographic areas, and enrolled through a virtual design. Cohort assignment in the prospective study relied on participant-reported clinical history from a screening survey and a study questionnaire. ImmuneRACE Cohort 3 recovered participants were defined by two consecutive negative NP/OP PCR tests, healthcare professional clearance, or symptom resolution. Mobile phlebotomists in the prospective study collected whole blood, serum and a nasopharyngeal or oropharyngeal swab from every participant. Prospective study participants could optionally give additional blood draws and questionnaires over an approximately two-month period. Before DNA extraction, prospective study blood samples were shipped either frozen or at room temperature. Summary of the overall study and its limitations: The amount of clinical and demographic metadata varied by source and participant and was provided uncurated.

The CDR3 runs 12 residues from the cysteine to the phenylalanine. Solely the CDR3 DNA is kept, with 36 bases framed from the first base. V is pruned by 7 bases and J by 8 bases, leaving 5 bases of the junction without a gene match. This TCR was sampled from a man between 40 and 49 years old who had recovered from COVID-19. Recombination linked TRBV12-3 or TRBV12-4 to TRBJ2-1; TRBD1 agrees with 7 junctional bases. The source material was PBMCs or T cells enriched from blood (not recorded which). The bases are TGTGCCAGCACTAGGACAGGATATGAGCAGTTCTTC. This gives the protein CASTRTGYEQFF.